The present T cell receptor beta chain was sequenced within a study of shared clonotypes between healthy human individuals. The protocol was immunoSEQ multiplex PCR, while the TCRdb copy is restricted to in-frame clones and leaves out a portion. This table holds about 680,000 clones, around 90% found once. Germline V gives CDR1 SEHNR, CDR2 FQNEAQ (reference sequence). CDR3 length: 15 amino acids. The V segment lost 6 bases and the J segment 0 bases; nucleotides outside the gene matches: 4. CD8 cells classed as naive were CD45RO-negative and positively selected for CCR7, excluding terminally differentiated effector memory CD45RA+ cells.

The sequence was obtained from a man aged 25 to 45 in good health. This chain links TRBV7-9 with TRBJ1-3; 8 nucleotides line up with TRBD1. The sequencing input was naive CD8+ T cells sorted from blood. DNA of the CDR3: TGTGCCAGCAGGGCCGGGACAGGCTCTGGAAACACCATATATTTT. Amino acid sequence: CASRAGTGSGNTIYF.